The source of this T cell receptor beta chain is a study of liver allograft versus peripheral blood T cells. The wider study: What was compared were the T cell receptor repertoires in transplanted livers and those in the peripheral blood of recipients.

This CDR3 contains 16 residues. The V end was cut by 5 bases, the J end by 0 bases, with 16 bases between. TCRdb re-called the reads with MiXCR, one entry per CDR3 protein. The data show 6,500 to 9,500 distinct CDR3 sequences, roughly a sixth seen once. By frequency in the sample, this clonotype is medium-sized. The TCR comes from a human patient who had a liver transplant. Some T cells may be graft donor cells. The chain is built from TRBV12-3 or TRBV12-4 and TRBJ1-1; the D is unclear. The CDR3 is CASSRAVRMMNTEAFF. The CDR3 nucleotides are TGTGCCAGCAGTAGGGCAGTCAGAATGATGAACACTGAAGCTTTCTTT.